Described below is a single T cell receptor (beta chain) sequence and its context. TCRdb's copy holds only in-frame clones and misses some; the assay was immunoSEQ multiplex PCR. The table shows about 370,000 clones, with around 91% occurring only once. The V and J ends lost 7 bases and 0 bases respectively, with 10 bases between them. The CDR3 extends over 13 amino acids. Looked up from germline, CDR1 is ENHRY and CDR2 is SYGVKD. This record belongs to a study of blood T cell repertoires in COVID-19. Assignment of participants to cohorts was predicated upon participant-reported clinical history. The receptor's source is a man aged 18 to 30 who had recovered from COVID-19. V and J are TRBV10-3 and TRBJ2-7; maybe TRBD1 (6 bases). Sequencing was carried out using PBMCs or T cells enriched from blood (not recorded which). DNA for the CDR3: TGTGCCATCACCCCAGGGGCCTCCTACGAGCAGTACTTC. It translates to CAITPGASYEQYF.